This T cell receptor beta chain comes out of a study of shared clonotypes between healthy human individuals. Study in general: Aged between 18 and 49, the donors were two women and a few men.

A note on this clone: The target antigen is unknown.

A deep-level run was used for the assay. The assay was immunoSEQ multiplex PCR, and TCRdb's table has in-frame clones only and misses some. The sample lists 2 million to 2.5 million clones, approximately 96% occurring once. Whole-study results and caveats: Sampling used blood alone; tissue repertoires probably differ. Rarefaction indicated that sorted-subset sequencing remained incomplete although depth was large.

Per germline, CDR1 SGHDT and CDR2 YYEEEE. This CDR3 contains 16 residues. Losses at the gene ends were 7 bases for V and 1 base for J; bases not matched to a gene: 11. Material: naive CD4+ T cells sorted from blood. The subset here: CD45RA+ positively selected. The sequence came from a man aged 18 to 30 in good health. This rearrangement joins TRBV5-6 to TRBJ2-7, with 10 bases matching TRBD1. In nucleotides, the CDR3 is TGTGCCAGCCGGGACAGGGGCCGGGGCCCATCCTACGAGCAGTACTTC. Translating it yields CASRDRGRGPSYEQYF.